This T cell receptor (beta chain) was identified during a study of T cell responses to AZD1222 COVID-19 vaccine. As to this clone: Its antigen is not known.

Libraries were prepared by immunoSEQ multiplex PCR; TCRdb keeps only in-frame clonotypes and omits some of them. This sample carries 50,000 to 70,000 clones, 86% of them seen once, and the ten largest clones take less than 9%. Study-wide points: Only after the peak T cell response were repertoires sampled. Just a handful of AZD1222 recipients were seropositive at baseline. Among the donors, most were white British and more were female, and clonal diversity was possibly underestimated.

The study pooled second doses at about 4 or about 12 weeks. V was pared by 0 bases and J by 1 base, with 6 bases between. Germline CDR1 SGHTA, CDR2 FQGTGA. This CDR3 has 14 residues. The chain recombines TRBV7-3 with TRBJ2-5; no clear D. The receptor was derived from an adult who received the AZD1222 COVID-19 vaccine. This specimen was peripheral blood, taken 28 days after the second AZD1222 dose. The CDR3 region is CASSLTASQETQYF. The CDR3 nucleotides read TGTGCCAGCAGCTTAACGGCATCCCAAGAGACCCAGTACTTC.